Following are 5 T cell receptor beta chains from one sample sequenced in a study of OX40 agonist ivuxolimab in advanced cancers. Libraries were prepared by immunoSEQ multiplex PCR; TCRdb keeps only in-frame clonotypes and omits some of them. Of roughly 90,000 clones listed, just over 90% are singletons. The sequenced sample was CD4+ or CD8+ T cells sorted from blood, obtained in a trial of the OX40 agonist ivuxolimab. Receptors originate from an adult with an advanced solid tumor such as melanoma, head and neck, liver or kidney cancer.

The chain links TRBV5-1 to TRBJ2-5; TRBD2 is a possible D gene (5 bases). Germline V gene data show CDR1 as SGHRS and CDR2 as YFSETQ. There are 13 residues in the CDR3. The V end was cut by 0 bases, the J end by 13 bases, with 16 bases between. CDR3 protein: CASSLDGLASLYF. The CDR3 DNA sequence: TGCGCCAGCAGCTTGGATGGCTTAGCGTCTTTGTACTTC.

The V gene is TRBV6-5, the J gene TRBJ1-2; 7 nucleotides line up with TRBD1. Unmatched junction bases numbered 3, after V lost 2 bases and J lost 3 bases. Germline V gene lookup returns CDR1 MNHEY and CDR2 SVGAGI. The length of the CDR3 is 14 residues. The DNA for the CDR3 is TGTGCCAGCAGTTACGACAGGGCTTACTATGGCTACACCTTC. This encodes CASSYDRAYYGYTF.

The V and J genes are TRBV7-9 and TRBJ2-7, with D perhaps matching TRBD2 (6 bases). V was shortened by 10 bases and J by 1 base, with 11 bases between the two germline ends. The CDR3 totals 12 residues. In germline, CDR1 is SEHNR, CDR2 FQNEAQ (reference sequence). In nucleotides, the CDR3 is TGTGCCACCGGGAGAACTTCCTACGAGCAGTACTTC. Its translation: CATGRTSYEQYF.

This clone was seen just once. This rearrangement joins TRBV20-1 to TRBJ2-1, with D uncertain. The V and J ends lost 4 bases and 7 bases respectively, with 8 bases between them. This CDR3 is built from 11 residues. Per germline, CDR1 DFQATT and CDR2 SNEGSKA (reference sequence). Here the CDR3 reads CSAMGRNEQFF. The DNA of the CDR3 is TGCAGTGCTATGGGCAGAAATGAGCAGTTCTTC.

This chain uses TRBV9 with TRBJ1-6, with TRBD1 identical over 7 bases. The CDR3 covers 14 residues. Germline V gives CDR1 SGDLS, CDR2 YYNGEE. V was clipped by 2 bases and J by 7 bases; unmatched bases: 3. The CDR3 spells CASSVGTANSPLHF. The CDR3 DNA follows: TGTGCCAGCAGCGTGGGGACAGCGAATTCACCCCTCCACTTT. The whole variable domain, remainder taken from reference TRBV9 and TRBJ1-6, is DSGVTQTPKHLITATGQRVTLRCSPRSGDLSVYWYQQSLDQGLQFLIQYYNGEERAKGNILERFSAQQFPDLHSELNLSSLELGDSALYFCASSVGTANSPLHFGNGTRLTVT.